This TCR beta chain was identified in a study of blood T cell repertoires in COVID-19. Sequenced by immunoSEQ multiplex PCR; TCRdb stores in-frame clones only, minus some. The sample lists tens of thousands of clones; 76% were seen once. Unmatched junction bases numbered 4, after V lost 6 bases and J lost 4 bases. The CDR3 contains 14 residues. Germline loops: CDR1 MNHEY, CDR2 SVGAGI. The specimen was peripheral blood. The chain uses TRBV6-5 and TRBJ1-3, with 9 positions matching TRBD1. The sequence was obtained from a man in his 70s with active or convalescent COVID-19. CDR3 loop: CASRGQGSGNTIYF. CDR3 sequence (DNA): TGTGCCAGCAGGGGACAGGGTTCAGGAAACACCATATATTTT.